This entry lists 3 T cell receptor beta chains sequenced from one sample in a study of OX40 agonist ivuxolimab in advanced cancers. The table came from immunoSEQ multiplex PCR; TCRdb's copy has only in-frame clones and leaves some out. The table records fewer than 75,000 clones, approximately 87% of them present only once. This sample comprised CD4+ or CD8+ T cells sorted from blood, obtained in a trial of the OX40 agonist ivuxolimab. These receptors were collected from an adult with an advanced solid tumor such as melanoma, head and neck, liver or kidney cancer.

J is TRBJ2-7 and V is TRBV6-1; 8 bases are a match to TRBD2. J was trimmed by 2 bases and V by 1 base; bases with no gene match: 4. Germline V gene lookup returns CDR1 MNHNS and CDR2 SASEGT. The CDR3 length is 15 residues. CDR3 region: CASSEEAGVAYEQYF. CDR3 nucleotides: TGTGCCAGCAGTGAAGAAGCGGGGGTTGCCTACGAGCAGTACTTC.

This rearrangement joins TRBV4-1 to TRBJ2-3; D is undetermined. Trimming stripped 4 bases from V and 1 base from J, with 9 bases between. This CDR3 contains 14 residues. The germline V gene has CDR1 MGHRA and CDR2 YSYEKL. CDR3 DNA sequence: TGCGCCAGCAGCCCCGACCTACGCACAGATACGCAGTATTTT. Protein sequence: CASSPDLRTDTQYF.

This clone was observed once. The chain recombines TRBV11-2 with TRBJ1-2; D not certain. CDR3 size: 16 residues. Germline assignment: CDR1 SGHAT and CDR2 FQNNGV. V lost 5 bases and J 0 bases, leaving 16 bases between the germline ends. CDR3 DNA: TGTGCCAGCAGCCCCCAGACGGGTTGGGCTAACTATGGCTACACCTTC. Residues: CASSPQTGWANYGYTF.